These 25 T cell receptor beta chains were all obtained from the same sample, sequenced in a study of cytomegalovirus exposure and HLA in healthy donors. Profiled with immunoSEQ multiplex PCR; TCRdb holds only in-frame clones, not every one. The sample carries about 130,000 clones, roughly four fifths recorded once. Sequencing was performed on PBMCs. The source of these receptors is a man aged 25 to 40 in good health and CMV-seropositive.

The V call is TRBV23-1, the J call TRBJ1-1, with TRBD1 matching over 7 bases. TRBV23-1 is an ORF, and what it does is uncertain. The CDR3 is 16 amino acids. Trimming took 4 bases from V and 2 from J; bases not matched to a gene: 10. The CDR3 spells CASSLIDDRENTEAFF. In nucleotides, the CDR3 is TGCGCCAGCAGTCTAATCGACGACAGGGAAAACACTGAAGCTTTCTTT.

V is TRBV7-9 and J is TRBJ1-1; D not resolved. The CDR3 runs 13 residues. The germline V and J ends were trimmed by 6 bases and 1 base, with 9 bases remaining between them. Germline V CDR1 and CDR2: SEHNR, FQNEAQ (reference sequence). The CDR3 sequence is CASRGGENTEAFF. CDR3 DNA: TGTGCCAGCAGAGGCGGTGAGAACACTGAAGCTTTCTTT.

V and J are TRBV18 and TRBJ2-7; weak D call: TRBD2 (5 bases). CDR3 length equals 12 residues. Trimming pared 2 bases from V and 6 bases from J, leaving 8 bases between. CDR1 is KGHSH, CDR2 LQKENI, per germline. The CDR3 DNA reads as TGTGCCAGCTCACCAGGAGGATCCGAGCAGTACTTC. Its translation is CASSPGGSEQYF.

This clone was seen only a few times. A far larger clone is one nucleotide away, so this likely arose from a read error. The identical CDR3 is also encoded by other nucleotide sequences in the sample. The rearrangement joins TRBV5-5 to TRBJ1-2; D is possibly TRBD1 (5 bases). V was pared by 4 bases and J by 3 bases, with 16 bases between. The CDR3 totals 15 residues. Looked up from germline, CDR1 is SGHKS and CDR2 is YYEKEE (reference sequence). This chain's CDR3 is CASSQDQGLDYGYTF. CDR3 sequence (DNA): TGTGCCAGCAGCCAAGATCAGGGACTTGACTATGGCTACACCTTC.

CDR3 region: CASSSGLFMTYEQYF. For the CDR3, the DNA is TGTGCCAGCAGCTCTGGACTCTTTATGACCTACGAGCAGTACTTC. V gene TRBV7-2 combines with J gene TRBJ2-7; possible D gene TRBD2, 5 bases. Trimming took off 4 bases at V and 2 bases at J, with 15 bases between the two ends. The CDR3 consists of 15 residues. CDR1 SGHTA and CDR2 FQGNSA come from the germline V gene. The variable domain in full, with the rest retrieved from reference TRBV7-2 and TRBJ2-7, is GAGVSQSPSNKVTEKGKDVELRCDPISGHTALYWYRQSLGQGLEFLIYFQGNSAPDKSGLPSDRFSAERTGGSVSTLTIQRTQQEDSAVYLCASSSGLFMTYEQYFGPGTRLTVT.

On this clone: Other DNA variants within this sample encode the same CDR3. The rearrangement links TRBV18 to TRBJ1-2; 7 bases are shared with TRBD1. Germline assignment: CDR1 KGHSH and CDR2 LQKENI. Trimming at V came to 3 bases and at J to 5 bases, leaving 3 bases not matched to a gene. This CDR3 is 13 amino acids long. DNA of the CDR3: TGTGCCAGCTCACCCGACAGGGTGTATGGCTACACCTTC. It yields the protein CASSPDRVYGYTF.

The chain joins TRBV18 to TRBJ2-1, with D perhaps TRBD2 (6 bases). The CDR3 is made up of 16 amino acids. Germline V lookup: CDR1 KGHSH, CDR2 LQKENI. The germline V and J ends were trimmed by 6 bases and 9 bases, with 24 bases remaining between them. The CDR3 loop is CASSTGAVGMVGEQFF. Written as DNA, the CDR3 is TGTGCCAGCTCTACGGGAGCAGTCGGCATGGTTGGTGAGCAGTTCTTC.

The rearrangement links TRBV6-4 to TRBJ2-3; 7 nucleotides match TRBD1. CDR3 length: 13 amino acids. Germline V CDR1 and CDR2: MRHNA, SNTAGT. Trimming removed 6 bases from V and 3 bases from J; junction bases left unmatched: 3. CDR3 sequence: CASRGTVTDTQYF. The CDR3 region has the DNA TGTGCCAGCAGAGGGACAGTAACAGATACGCAGTATTTT.

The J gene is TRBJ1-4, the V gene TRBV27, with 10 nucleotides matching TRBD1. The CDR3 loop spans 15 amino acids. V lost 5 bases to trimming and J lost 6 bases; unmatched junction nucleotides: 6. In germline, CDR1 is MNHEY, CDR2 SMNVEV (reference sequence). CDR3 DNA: TGTGCCAGCAGTGCCCCGGGACAGGGGTATGAAAAACTGTTTTTT. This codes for CASSAPGQGYEKLFF.

The CDR3 is CAWSVHSGGYGYTF. DNA for the CDR3: TGTGCCTGGAGTGTACATTCCGGCGGCTATGGCTACACCTTC. The chain uses TRBV30 and TRBJ1-2; D is ambiguous. This CDR3 contains 14 residues. CDR1 is GTSNPN and CDR2 is SVGIG in the germline V gene (reference sequence). V gave up 0 bases and J gave up 4 bases, with 12 bases separating them.

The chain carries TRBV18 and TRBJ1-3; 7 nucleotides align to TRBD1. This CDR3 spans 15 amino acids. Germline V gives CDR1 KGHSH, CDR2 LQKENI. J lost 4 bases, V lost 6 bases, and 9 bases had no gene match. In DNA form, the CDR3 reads TGTGCCAGCTCCCGTGACAGGGACTCAGGAAACACCATATATTTT. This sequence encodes CASSRDRDSGNTIYF. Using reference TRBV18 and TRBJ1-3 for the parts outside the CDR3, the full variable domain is NAGVMQNPRHLVRRRGQEARLRCSPMKGHSHVYWYRQLPEEGLKFMVYLQKENIIDESGMPKERFSAEFPKEGPSILRIQQVVRGDSAAYFCASSRDRDSGNTIYFGEGSWLTVV.

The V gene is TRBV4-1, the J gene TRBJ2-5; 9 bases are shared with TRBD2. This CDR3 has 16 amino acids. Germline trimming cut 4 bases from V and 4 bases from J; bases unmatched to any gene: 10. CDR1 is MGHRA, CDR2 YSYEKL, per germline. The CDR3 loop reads CASSLLLAGVGETQYF. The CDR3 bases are TGCGCCAGCAGCCTTCTTTTAGCGGGAGTTGGAGAGACCCAGTACTTC.

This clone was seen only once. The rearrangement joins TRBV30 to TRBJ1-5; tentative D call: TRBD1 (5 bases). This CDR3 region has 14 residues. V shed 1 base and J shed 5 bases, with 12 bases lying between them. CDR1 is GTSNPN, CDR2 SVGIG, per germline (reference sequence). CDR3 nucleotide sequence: TGTGCCTGGAGTGAGGGCCAGGGCTATCAGCCCCAGCATTTT. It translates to CAWSEGQGYQPQHF. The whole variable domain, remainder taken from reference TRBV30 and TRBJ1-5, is SQTIHQWPATLVQPVGSPLSLECTVEGTSNPNLYWYRQAAGRGLQLLFYSVGIGQISSEVPQNLSASRPQDRQFILSSKKLLLSDSGFYLCAWSEGQGYQPQHFGDGTRLSIL.

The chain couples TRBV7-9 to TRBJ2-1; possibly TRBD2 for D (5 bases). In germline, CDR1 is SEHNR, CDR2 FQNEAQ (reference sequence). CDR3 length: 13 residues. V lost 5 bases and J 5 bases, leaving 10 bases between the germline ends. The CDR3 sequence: CASSRTWDNEQFF. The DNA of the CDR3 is TGTGCCAGCAGCCGGACTTGGGACAATGAGCAGTTCTTC.

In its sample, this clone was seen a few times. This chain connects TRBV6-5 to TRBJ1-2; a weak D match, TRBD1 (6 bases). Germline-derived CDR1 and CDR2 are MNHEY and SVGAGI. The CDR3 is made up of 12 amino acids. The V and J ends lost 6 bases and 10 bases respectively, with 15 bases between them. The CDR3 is CASRGEGTNYTF. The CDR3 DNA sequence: TGTGCCAGCAGGGGAGAAGGGACAAACTACACCTTC.

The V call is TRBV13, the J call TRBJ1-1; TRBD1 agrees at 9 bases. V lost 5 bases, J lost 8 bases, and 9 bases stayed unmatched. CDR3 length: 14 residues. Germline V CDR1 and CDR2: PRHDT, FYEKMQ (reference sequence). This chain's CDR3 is CASSLTGGATEAFF. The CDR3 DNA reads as TGTGCCAGCAGCCTTACAGGGGGCGCGACCGAAGCTTTCTTT.

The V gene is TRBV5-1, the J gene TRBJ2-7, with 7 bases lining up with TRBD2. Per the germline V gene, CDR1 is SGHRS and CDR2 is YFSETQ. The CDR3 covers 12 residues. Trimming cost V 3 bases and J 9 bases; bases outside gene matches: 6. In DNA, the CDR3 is TGCGCCAGCAGCTCCCCGGGAGGTGGGCAGTACTTC. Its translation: CASSSPGGGQYF.

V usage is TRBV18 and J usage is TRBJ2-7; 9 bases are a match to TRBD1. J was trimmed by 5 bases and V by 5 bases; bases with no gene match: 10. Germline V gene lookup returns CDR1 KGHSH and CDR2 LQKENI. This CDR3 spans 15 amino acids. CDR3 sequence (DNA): TGTGCCAGCTCAACGAACACGGACAGGGGTAACGAGCAGTACTTC. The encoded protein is CASSTNTDRGNEQYF.

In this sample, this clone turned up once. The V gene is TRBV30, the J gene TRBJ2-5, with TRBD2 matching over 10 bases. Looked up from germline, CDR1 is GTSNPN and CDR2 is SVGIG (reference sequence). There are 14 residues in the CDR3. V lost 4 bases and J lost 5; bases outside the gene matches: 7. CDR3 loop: CAWTGSSGRETQYF. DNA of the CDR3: TGTGCCTGGACTGGGAGTAGCGGGAGGGAGACCCAGTACTTC.

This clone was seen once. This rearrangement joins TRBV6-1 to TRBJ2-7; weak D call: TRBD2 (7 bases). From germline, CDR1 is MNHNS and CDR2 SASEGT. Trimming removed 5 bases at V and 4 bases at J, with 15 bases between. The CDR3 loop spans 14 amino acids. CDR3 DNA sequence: TGTGCCAGCAGTTCCCTGGGGGGGGCGTACGAGCAGTACTTC. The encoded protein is CASSSLGGAYEQYF.

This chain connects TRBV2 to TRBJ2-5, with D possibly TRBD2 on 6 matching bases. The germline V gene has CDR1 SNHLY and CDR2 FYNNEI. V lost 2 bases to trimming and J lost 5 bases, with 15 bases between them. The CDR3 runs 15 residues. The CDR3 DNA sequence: TGTGCCAGCAGTGAACGGGCCTCTGGGGGGGAGACCCAGTACTTC. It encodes CASSERASGGETQYF.

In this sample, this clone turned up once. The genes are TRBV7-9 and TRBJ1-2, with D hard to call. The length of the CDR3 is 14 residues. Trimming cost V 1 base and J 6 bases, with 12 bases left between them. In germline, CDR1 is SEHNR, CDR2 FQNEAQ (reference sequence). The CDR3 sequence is CASSLVEEGDGYTF. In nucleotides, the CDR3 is TGTGCCAGCAGCTTAGTAGAGGAAGGTGATGGCTACACCTTC.

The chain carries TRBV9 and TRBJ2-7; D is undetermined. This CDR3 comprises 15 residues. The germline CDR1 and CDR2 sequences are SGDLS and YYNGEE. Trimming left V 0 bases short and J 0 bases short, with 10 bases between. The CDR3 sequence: CASSVDGGSSYEQYF. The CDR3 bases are TGTGCCAGCAGCGTAGATGGCGGTAGCTCCTACGAGCAGTACTTC.

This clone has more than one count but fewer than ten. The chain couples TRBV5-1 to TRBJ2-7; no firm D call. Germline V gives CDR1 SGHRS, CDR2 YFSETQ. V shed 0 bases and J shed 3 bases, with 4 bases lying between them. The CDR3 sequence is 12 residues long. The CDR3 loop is CASSLDNYEQYF. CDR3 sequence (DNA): TGCGCCAGCAGCTTGGACAACTACGAGCAGTACTTC.

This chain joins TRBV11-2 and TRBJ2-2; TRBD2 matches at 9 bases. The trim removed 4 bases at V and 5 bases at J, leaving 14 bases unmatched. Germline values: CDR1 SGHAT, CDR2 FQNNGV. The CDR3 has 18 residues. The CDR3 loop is CASSSPGSSGIGTGELFF. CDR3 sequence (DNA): TGTGCCAGCAGCTCACCCGGGTCTAGCGGGATTGGAACCGGGGAGCTGTTTTTT.